The 4 T cell receptor beta chains below all came from one sample that was sequenced in a study of T-cell memory formation after mild COVID-19. TCRdb itself ran the 5' RACE reads through MiXCR, one entry per CDR3 protein. This table holds about 500,000 distinct CDR3 sequences, roughly 20% found once. Sequenced material: PBMCs or a T cell subset sorted from them (not recorded which). The receptors were gathered from an adult woman who had mild COVID-19 (a few samples of this study predate the infection). Cell type and time point are not known.

The rearrangement uses TRBV20-1 and TRBJ2-3; 11 bases agree with TRBD1. In germline, CDR1 is DFQATT, CDR2 SNEGSKA (reference sequence). Trimming cost V 0 bases and J 4 bases; bases outside gene matches: 3. The CDR3 loop spans 15 amino acids. The CDR3 nucleotides are TGCAGTGCTAGAGACTTGGGACAGGGGGCAGATACGCAGTATTTT. Protein product: CSARDLGQGADTQYF.

The genes are TRBV7-9 and TRBJ2-1, with unresolved D. CDR3 size: 13 residues. Trimming removed 1 base from V and 9 bases from J, with 10 bases in between. Germline V gene data show CDR1 as SEHNR and CDR2 as FQNEAQ (reference sequence). The CDR3 DNA sequence: TGTGCCAGCAGCTTAGTCGGCCTCTCTGAGCAGTTCTTC. The encoded protein is CASSLVGLSEQFF.

Only a few counts were recorded for this clonotype. J is TRBJ1-5 and V is TRBV4-1; no firm D call. The CDR3 is 17 residues long. CDR1 and CDR2 from the germline V gene are MGHRA and YSYEKL. Trimming shortened V by 1 base and J by 5 bases, and 18 bases separated the two germline ends. CDR3 amino acids: CASSQGWAKGHHQPQHF. The CDR3 nucleotides read TGCGCCAGCAGCCAAGGGTGGGCGAAGGGTCATCATCAGCCCCAGCATTTT.

The chain couples TRBV6-2 or TRBV6-3 to TRBJ1-4; unclear D gene. Germline V gene lookup returns CDR1 MNHEY and CDR2 SVGEGT. Deletions cut 7 bases from V and 8 bases from J, with 20 bases between. This CDR3 has 15 amino acids. The CDR3 coding sequence is TGTGCCAGCACCCAACTTGATGGCCCCCACGAAAAACTGTTTTTT. It yields the protein CASTQLDGPHEKLFF.